This T cell receptor beta chain was identified in a study of T-cell memory formation after mild COVID-19. Findings of the study overall: Later expanders leaned CD4+, whereas day 15 to 85 contracting clones were balanced CD4/CD8. Contracting CD4+ clones were located mainly in CM and EM, and CD8+ clones in EMRA. The authors did not confirm SARS-CoV-2 specificity of second-wave clones peaking day 37.

Trimming took off 5 bases at V and 3 bases at J, with 17 bases between the two ends. This CDR3 comprises 15 residues. The germline gives CDR1 SGHVS, CDR2 FQNEAQ. Concerning this clonotype: Its antigen is still unknown.

TCRdb used MiXCR to reprocess the 5' RACE reads, holding one entry per CDR3 protein. The sample yields tens of thousands of distinct CDR3 sequences, approximately 13% seen once. The rearrangement links TRBV7-8 to TRBJ2-7, with a possible D match to TRBD1 (5 bases). This receptor was taken from an adult woman who had mild COVID-19 (a few samples of this study predate the infection). Cell type and time point are not known. Sequencing was performed on PBMCs or a T cell subset sorted from them (not recorded which). The CDR3 protein is CASSLSSTASYEQYF. In DNA form, the CDR3 reads TGTGCCAGCAGCCTCTCATCGACAGCCAGCTACGAGCAGTACTTC.